The 11 T cell receptor beta chains in this list originate from one sample, sequenced in a study of blood T cell repertoires in COVID-19. Clones were read by immunoSEQ multiplex PCR, and TCRdb kept only the in-frame ones, dropping some. The sample shows hundreds of thousands of clones, approximately 86% of them seen only once. Specimen: peripheral blood. These receptors all come from a woman in her 30s who had recovered from COVID-19.

V and J are TRBV27 and TRBJ1-5; no definite D call. Trimming pared 0 bases from V and 6 bases from J, leaving 12 bases between. Germline CDR1 MNHEY, CDR2 SMNVEV (reference sequence). The CDR3 spans 15 residues. CDR3 DNA sequence: TGTGCCAGCAGTTTATCGGCCAGCCCGGGTCAGCCCCAGCATTTT. Its protein is CASSLSASPGQPQHF.

The V call is TRBV6-5, the J call TRBJ1-1, with D maybe TRBD1 (6 bases). V was cut by 2 bases and J by 8 bases, with 12 bases left in between. Per the germline V gene, CDR1 is MNHEY and CDR2 is SVGAGI. This CDR3 has 13 residues. The CDR3 nucleotides are TGTGCCAGCAGTTACACCACAGGGATCGAAGCTTTCTTT. Its translation is CASSYTTGIEAFF.

Here the CDR3 DNA reads TGTGCCAGCAGTCAGGGGGACCGAGAGACCCAGTACTTC. The encoded protein is CASSQGDRETQYF. The chain employs TRBV28 and TRBJ2-5, with 7 bases that match TRBD1. The length of the CDR3 is 13 residues. After removal of 5 bases from V and 4 bases from J, the junction contained 4 bases not matched to a gene. Per the germline V gene, CDR1 is MDHEN and CDR2 is SYDVKM.

The chain links TRBV4-1 to TRBJ2-3; no clear D. This CDR3 spans 16 amino acids. In germline, CDR1 is MGHRA, CDR2 YSYEKL. Trimming removed 1 base from V and 4 bases from J, with 15 bases in between. This CDR3 reads CASSQVENLPSDTQYF. CDR3 nucleotide sequence: TGCGCCAGCAGCCAAGTTGAGAATCTCCCTTCAGATACGCAGTATTTT.

With respect to this clone: Germline and junction disagree at one end, which may indicate a read error. This rearrangement joins TRBV11-2 to TRBJ2-5; a weak D match, TRBD2 (5 bases). This CDR3 comprises 11 residues. Germline lookup yields CDR1 SGHAT and CDR2 FQNNGV. The CDR3 DNA reads as TGTGCCACCAGCGGCGGAGAGACCCAGTACTTC. Its protein product is CATSGGETQYF.

The rearrangement joins TRBV7-9 to TRBJ1-2, with 9 bases identical to TRBD1. The CDR3 consists of 15 residues. The V and J ends lost 6 bases and 2 bases, in that order; junction bases with no gene match: 7. Germline V gene data show CDR1 as SEHNR and CDR2 as FQNEAQ (reference sequence). The CDR3 sequence: CASSNLQGANYGYTF. In DNA, the CDR3 is TGTGCCAGCAGTAATTTACAGGGGGCAAACTATGGCTACACCTTC.

This rearrangement joins TRBV6-5 to TRBJ1-5; 8 bases align to TRBD1. There are 15 residues in the CDR3. In germline, CDR1 is MNHEY, CDR2 SVGAGI. The junction had 9 bases not matched to a gene; V was cut back by 6 bases and J by 5 bases. As DNA, the CDR3 is TGTGCCAGCAGCTCCGACAGGGGCCTTTATCAGCCCCAGCATTTT. Amino acid sequence: CASSSDRGLYQPQHF.

This rearrangement joins TRBV9 to TRBJ2-7, with D tentatively TRBD1 (5 bases). Germline-derived CDR1 and CDR2 are SGDLS and YYNGEE. Trimming took 4 bases from V and 2 from J, leaving 16 bases between them. The CDR3 length is 15 residues. CDR3 nucleotide sequence: TGTGCCAGCAGCCCACAAGGGGCATCTACCTACGAGCAGTACTTC. This sequence encodes CASSPQGASTYEQYF.

CDR3 DNA sequence: TGTGCCAGCAGCGTAAACAGGGGAACAGATACGCAGTATTTT. Protein: CASSVNRGTDTQYF. The V and J genes are TRBV5-6 and TRBJ2-3; 7 bases agree with TRBD1. After removal of 4 bases from V and 3 bases from J, the junction contained 5 bases not matched to a gene. CDR1 SGHDT and CDR2 YYEEEE come from the germline V gene. The CDR3 has 14 amino acids.

The J gene is TRBJ1-3, the V gene TRBV10-1; D not resolved. CDR3 length: 14 amino acids. Germline V gene data show CDR1 as WNHNN and CDR2 as SYGVQD (reference sequence). Trimming took 6 bases from V and 0 from J, leaving 9 bases between them. The DNA for the CDR3 is TGCGCCAGCAGCGGCGGGAGCTCTGGAAACACCATATATTTT. This encodes CASSGGSSGNTIYF.

This sequence joins TRBV30 and TRBJ2-2; 7 nucleotides line up with TRBD1. After removal of 2 bases from V and 7 bases from J, the junction contained 7 bases not matched to a gene. The germline V gene has CDR1 GTSNPN and CDR2 SVGIG (reference sequence). This CDR3 has 14 residues. In DNA form, the CDR3 reads TGTGCCTGGAGTATAAGGACAGGTTTCGGGGAGCTGTTTTTT. Translated, it gives CAWSIRTGFGELFF.